This T cell receptor beta chain was captured by sequencing in a study of CD8 T cells in Susac syndrome. Reverse transcription of roughly 0.5 to 1 ug RNA was performed with random hexamers. An immunoSEQ multiplex PCR amplified TCR beta CDR3 over 54 Vbeta and 13 Jbeta. TCRdb ran MiXCR on the immunoSEQ multiplex PCR reads and lists one entry per CDR3 protein. This table holds approximately 230,000 distinct CDR3 sequences, over 85% found once. Trimming shortened V by 4 bases and J by 3 bases, and 11 bases separated the two germline ends. The CDR3 covers 13 residues. Germline V gene sequence: CDR1 SGHDT, CDR2 YYEEEE.

The sequencing input was CD4+ T cells from PBMCs. This receptor was taken from a human donor with multiple sclerosis. The gene calls are TRBV5-6 and TRBJ2-7; TRBD2 is a possible D gene (5 bases). The CDR3 DNA reads TGTGCCAGCAGCAACGGACTCAGCTACGAGCAGTACGTC. Protein: CASSNGLSYEQYV.